This T cell receptor (beta chain) comes out of a study of beta chain features in type 1 diabetes. Overall study results and limits: Moderate but significant shortening of TCRB CDR3s was recorded in all four CD4+ subsets from Type 1 diabetes patients.

This clone turned up a few times. Its antigen is not identified. This CDR3 is 16 amino acids long. Germline loops: CDR1 LNHDA, CDR2 SQIVND (reference sequence). With 5 bases removed from V and 4 bases from J, the gap between germline ends came to 18 bases. The isolated RNA, all of it, was reverse transcribed, so expressed TCRB transcripts were what got sequenced. It was found that naive, central memory and regulatory T cell samples averaged approximately 3.5 million reads. The assay was immunoSEQ multiplex PCR, and TCRdb's table has in-frame clones only and misses some. The sample holds over 150,000 clones; 10% to 13% are singletons and the top ten take around 0.5%.

The chain recombines TRBV19 with TRBJ2-1; tentative D call: TRBD2 (6 bases). The specimen sequenced was central memory CD4+ T cells from blood. This TCR derives from a man younger than 40 with type 1 diabetes. CDR3 region: CASSGGRLARYNEQFF. CDR3 bases: TGTGCCAGTAGTGGGGGAAGGCTAGCGCGTTACAATGAGCAGTTCTTC.